This TCR beta chain was identified during a study of blood T cell repertoires in COVID-19. On the study more broadly: Samples representing acute and convalescent COVID-19 were sourced from the United States, Italy and Spain. PBMCs, B-cell-depleted T cells, or T cells were the source of the cDNA or gDNA that made up the material.

Per the original methods: How many nucleated cells were present was estimated from reference gene primer amplification. Libraries were prepared by immunoSEQ multiplex PCR; TCRdb keeps only in-frame clonotypes and omits some of them. That table is the source of V, J and clone size, and D and trimming were worked out from the DNA. The sample holds tens of thousands of clones, under 95% seen once. The specimen was peripheral blood. The clonotype originates from a man in his 60s with acute or convalescent COVID-19.

The CDR3 bases are TGTGCCAGCAGTAAAGGGTTTAGCGACGAGCAGTACTTC. Translating gives CASSKGFSDEQYF. The rearrangement joins TRBV9 to TRBJ2-7, with D maybe TRBD2 (5 bases). The CDR3 runs to 13 residues. V was cut by 5 bases and J by 5 bases, with 14 bases left in between. Germline assignment: CDR1 SGDLS and CDR2 YYNGEE.